The present entry profiles one T cell receptor (beta chain) with its context. The clone's antigen remains unknown. No base-level quality is on record; no much larger clone is a single base apart. The data derive from a study of cytomegalovirus exposure and HLA in healthy donors (dated by TCRdb to about 2017). Regarding the study in general: According to a later analysis, one platform produced both the 120 validation repertoires and the approximately 600 repertoires of the first cohort. The study was designed to test whether signatures of past pathogen exposure could be identified by cataloging public T cell receptors. The study combined high-throughput TCR immunosequencing, statistical association of individual TCRs with disease status, and machine learning to predict cytomegalovirus infection status. Besides the first cohort of 550 to 750 subjects, a separate validation cohort made up of 120 different subjects was used.

The library was built by means of the immunoSEQ multiplex PCR assay. Regarding the original processing steps: A statistical classification framework was developed to diagnose cytomegalovirus status using the catalog of TCR beta chain sequences. TCRdb stores this immuneACCESS table with in-frame sequences only. Part of the clones is absent; in the studies checked, under half of the shortfall reflects unresolved V genes, and no reason is known for the rest. That table is the source of V, J and clone size, and D and trimming were worked out from the DNA. This sample comprises tens of thousands of clones, approximately 96% of them detected only once. 0.7% to 0.95% of the sample is taken by the ten largest. The full study reports these points: Most TCR sequences were observed very rarely across donors, whereas some public TCRs were present in many individuals. The classifier was reported to diagnose cytomegalovirus status with high specificity and sensitivity in both the original and validation cohorts. A few of the identified cytomegalovirus-associated TCR beta chains were confirmed in vitro to be specific for cytomegalovirus antigens. A total of 150 or so TCR beta chains were listed by the study as associated with cytomegalovirus. Subsequent analysis determined that TCRs grouped into clusters in the first cohort also showed a tendency toward co-occurrence across the 120 or so validation repertoires, and approximately 94% of cluster scores exceeded 0. The authors suggested that the approach could potentially be extended to other disease states and immunological phenotypes. A later analysis lacked HLA typing for the validation cohort, so it scored co-occurrence in that cohort across all 120 or so repertoires.

Separate from the approximately 670-subject first cohort, the validation cohort of roughly 110 subjects was the group to which the donors belonged. The sequence was obtained from a man aged 18 to 35 in good health and CMV-seronegative. Sequencing was done on a sample of PBMCs.

The CDR3 protein is CASSTGLNTGELFF. The bases are TGTGCCAGCAGTACGGGTCTGAACACCGGGGAGCTGTTTTTT. This receptor chain uses TRBV6-6 and TRBJ2-2, with the D gene call left open. Trimming takes 5 bases from V and 1 base from J, and the germline ends sit 8 bases apart. The CDR3 runs 14 amino acids, cysteine and phenylalanine included. CDR3 DNA only is kept here, 42 bases in frame from base 1. Looking up the germline V gene (reference sequence) yields CDR1 MNHNY and CDR2 SVGAGI.